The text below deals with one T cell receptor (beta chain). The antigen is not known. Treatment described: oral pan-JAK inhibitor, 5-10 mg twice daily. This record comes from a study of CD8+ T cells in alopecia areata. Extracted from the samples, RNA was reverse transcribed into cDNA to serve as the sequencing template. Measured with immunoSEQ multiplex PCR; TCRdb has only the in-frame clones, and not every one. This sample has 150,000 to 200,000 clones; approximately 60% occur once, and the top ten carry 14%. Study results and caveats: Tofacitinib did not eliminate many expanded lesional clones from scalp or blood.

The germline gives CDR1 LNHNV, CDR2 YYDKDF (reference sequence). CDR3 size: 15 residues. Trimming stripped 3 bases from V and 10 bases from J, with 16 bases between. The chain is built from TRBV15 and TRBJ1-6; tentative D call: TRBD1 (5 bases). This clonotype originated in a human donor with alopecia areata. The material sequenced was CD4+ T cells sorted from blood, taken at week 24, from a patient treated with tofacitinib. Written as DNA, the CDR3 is TGTGCCACCAGCAGTCAAGCCAGGGTCGGGTCACCCCTCCACTTT. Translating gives CATSSQARVGSPLHF.